Described below is a single T cell receptor beta chain sequence and its context. The antigen remains undetermined. The sample belongs to a study of cytomegalovirus exposure and HLA in healthy donors. Study conclusions and caveats: Later genetic work tied a missense DCLRE1C variant to beta-chain V and J trimming. CMV serostatus was the only recorded immune exposure for donors. Most of the TCR beta V segments (in an earlier analysis) were productive either about 90% or about 30% of the time.

Researchers ran the PCR with 60 Vbeta and 13 Jbeta primers. The assay was immunoSEQ multiplex PCR, and TCRdb's table has in-frame clones only and misses some. The data show around 150,000 clones, approximately 61% seen once. This receptor was taken from a human donor in good health. The sequenced material came from PBMCs.

CDR3 region: CASSLVIDRGDLYEQYF. The CDR3 DNA sequence: TGCGCCAGCAGCTTGGTGATCGACAGGGGGGATCTCTACGAGCAGTACTTC. This chain connects TRBV5-1 to TRBJ2-7; 9 bases line up with TRBD1. V was clipped by 0 bases and J by 3 bases; unmatched bases: 10. CDR3 size: 17 residues. Germline CDR1 is SGHRS and CDR2 is YFSETQ.